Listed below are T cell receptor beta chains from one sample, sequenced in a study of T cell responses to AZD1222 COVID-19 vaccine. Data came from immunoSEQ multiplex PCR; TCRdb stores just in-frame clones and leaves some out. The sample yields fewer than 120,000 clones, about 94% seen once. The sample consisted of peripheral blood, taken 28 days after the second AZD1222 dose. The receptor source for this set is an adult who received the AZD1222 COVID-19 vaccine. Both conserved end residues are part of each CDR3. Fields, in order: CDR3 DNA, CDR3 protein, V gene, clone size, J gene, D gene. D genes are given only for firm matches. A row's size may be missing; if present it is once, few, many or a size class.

TGTGCCAGCAGAAACCGTCCGGGACACGCTTTCTTT | CASRNRPGHAFF | TRBV3-1/TRBV3-2 | - | TRBJ1-1 | -
TGTGCCATCCGGGCGGGGGGCGCGTCCGAGCAGTACTTC | CAIRAGGASEQYF | TRBV10-3 | - | TRBJ2-7 | TRBD2
TGTGCCAGCAGCTTAGCGACACGGAACACTGAAGCTTTCTTT | CASSLATRNTEAFF | TRBV7-8 | - | TRBJ1-1 | -
TGTGCCAGCAGTGAATTAAGACAGGCGAACACTGAAGCTTTCTTT | CASSELRQANTEAFF | TRBV25-1 | - | TRBJ1-1 | -
TGTGCCAGCAGTTACTCGGCGGTCATGAACACTGAAGCTTTCTTT | CASSYSAVMNTEAFF | TRBV6-5 | few | TRBJ1-1 | -
TGCGCCCGGCGTAGAGGGAAAAAGACCCAGTACTTC | CARRRGKKTQYF | TRBV10-2 | - | TRBJ2-5 | -
TGTGCCAGCAGTCCTCGTGTAGGGCAATCGGACACCGGGGAGCTGTTTTTT | CASSPRVGQSDTGELFF | TRBV27 | - | TRBJ2-2 | -
TGTGCTAGTGGTTTGGCTAGGGGGCAAGATACGCAGTATTTT | CASGLARGQDTQYF | TRBV12-5 | - | TRBJ2-3 | TRBD1
TGTGCCAGCAGTTACGACAGGGGTTATGTGGCCGGGGAGCTGTTTTTT | CASSYDRGYVAGELFF | TRBV6-5 | - | TRBJ2-2 | TRBD1
TGTGCCAGCAGCAAAGTAAAGGGGGTAGGGGAAAAACTGTTTTTT | CASSKVKGVGEKLFF | TRBV21-1 | - | TRBJ1-4 | -
TGTGCCAGCAGCCCTCTTGGTCACACCGGGGAGCTGTTTTTT | CASSPLGHTGELFF | TRBV3-1/TRBV3-2 | - | TRBJ2-2 | -
TGTGCCAGTAGTACCGGGGGTGGCACTGAAGCTTTCTTT | CASSTGGGTEAFF | TRBV19 | - | TRBJ1-1 | -
TGTGCCAGCAGTGAGGGGCTAGCGGGGGGATGGGAGCAGTTCTTC | CASSEGLAGGWEQFF | TRBV2 | - | TRBJ2-1 | TRBD2
TGCGCCAGCAGCTCAGGACGGAACTATGGCTACACCTTC | CASSSGRNYGYTF | TRBV5-1 | - | TRBJ1-2 | -
TGTGCCAGCAGTTCCTCAGGGGCGGGTCAGCCCCAGCATTTT | CASSSSGAGQPQHF | TRBV6-5 | once | TRBJ1-5 | -
TGCGCCAGCAGCCAAGATGGGGGGGAGCTGTTTTTT | CASSQDGGELFF | TRBV4-1 | - | TRBJ2-2 | -
TGTGCCAGTAGTACAAAAGCCTCAGGGGTTAGTGAAGCTTTCTTT | CASSTKASGVSEAFF | TRBV19 | - | TRBJ1-1 | -
TGTGCCATCAGTGAGCGAGTCGGAGGGGGGTCGAGACGACCAAAGAACACTGAAGCTTTCTTT | CAISERVGGGSRRPKNTEAFF | TRBV10-3 | - | TRBJ1-1 | -
TGTGCCAGCAGCTCCGGTCTGTATCGGGGCAATCAGCCCCAGCATTTT | CASSSGLYRGNQPQHF | TRBV7-2 | - | TRBJ1-5 | -
TGTGCCATCAGAAAGCTAGCGGGAGGGCCCGTTGAGACAGGGGAGCAGTTCTTC | CAIRKLAGGPVETGEQFF | TRBV10-3 | - | TRBJ2-1 | TRBD2
TGTGCCAGCAGCCAAGACGGGGGGCAGGGTGATCAGCCCCAGCATTTT | CASSQDGGQGDQPQHF | TRBV3-1/TRBV3-2 | - | TRBJ1-5 | -
TGTGCCAGCAGCCCTGGCGAAGGCGAGCAGTACTTC | CASSPGEGEQYF | TRBV11-3 | once | TRBJ2-7 | -
TGTGCCAGCATCTTCCGACAGGCCTCCCTCCATGGCTACACCTTC | CASIFRQASLHGYTF | TRBV28 | - | TRBJ1-2 | -
TGCGCCAGCGGGAGAGTGGGCACAGATACGCAGTATTTT | CASGRVGTDTQYF | TRBV10-1 | - | TRBJ2-3 | -
TGTGCCAGCAGCCAGGGGTGGGCAGATACGCAGTATTTT | CASSQGWADTQYF | TRBV6-4 | - | TRBJ2-3 | -
TGTGCCAGCAGTTTATGGGGTGGGACAGGGGTCCTCGAGCAGTACTTC | CASSLWGGTGVLEQYF | TRBV28 | - | TRBJ2-7 | TRBD1
TGTGCCAGCGTCCCCCTCCGGGGGGCTGGTGAAAAACTGTTTTTT | CASVPLRGAGEKLFF | TRBV2 | - | TRBJ1-4 | -